Each of the 30 T cell receptor beta chains below was sequenced from the same sample in a study of CD8 T cells in Susac syndrome. Reverse transcription of roughly 0.45 to 1 ug RNA used random hexamers. TCRdb re-called the immunoSEQ multiplex PCR reads through MiXCR, storing one row per CDR3 protein. Seen here are about 110,000 distinct CDR3 sequences, less than 95% observed once, and the top ten hold about 0.42%. The sample was CD8+ T cells from PBMCs. The receptors here all came from a human donor with Susac syndrome.

The chain has TRBV19 and TRBJ2-1; 7 bases are shared with TRBD1. CDR1 and CDR2 from the germline V gene are LNHDA and SQIVND (reference sequence). The CDR3 contains 15 residues. Trimming at V came to 5 bases and at J to 2 bases, leaving 6 bases not matched to a gene. The DNA of the CDR3 is TGTGCCAGTAGTCTCCGGGACAGTCCCTACAATGAGCAGTTCTTC. Amino acid sequence: CASSLRDSPYNEQFF.

The genes are TRBV13 and TRBJ1-3, with 9 bases that match TRBD1. CDR3 length: 14 amino acids. The trim removed 2 bases at V and 7 bases at J, leaving 3 bases unmatched. Germline V lookup: CDR1 PRHDT, CDR2 FYEKMQ (reference sequence). As DNA, the CDR3 is TGTGCCAGCAGCTTAAGACAGGGGGGGAACACCATATATTTT. It specifies CASSLRQGGNTIYF.

The chain uses TRBV12-3 or TRBV12-4 and TRBJ2-5; the D is unclear. The CDR3 has 14 residues. Trimming took off 1 base at V and 2 bases at J, with 8 bases between the two ends. CDR3: CASSLESLQETQYF. CDR3 bases: TGTGCCAGCAGTTTAGAGTCACTTCAAGAGACCCAGTACTTC.

The sample holds one count of this clonotype. The J gene is TRBJ2-7, the V gene TRBV7-9; 9 nucleotides align to TRBD1. This CDR3 comprises 15 residues. Trimming at V came to 4 bases and at J to 4 bases, leaving 8 bases not matched to a gene. The germline V gene has CDR1 SEHNR and CDR2 FQNEAQ (reference sequence). CDR3 in amino acids: CASSSRDRAVYEQYF. The CDR3 region has the DNA TGTGCCAGCAGCTCCAGGGACAGGGCAGTTTACGAGCAGTACTTC.

The chain recombines TRBV27 with TRBJ1-5; no definite D call. V shed 7 bases and J shed 7 bases, with 14 bases lying between them. The CDR3 covers 13 residues. The germline gives CDR1 MNHEY, CDR2 SMNVEV (reference sequence). CDR3 in DNA: TGTGCCAGCACCACGACGCCGAACCAGCCCCAGCATTTT. Its translation is CASTTTPNQPQHF.

The gene calls are TRBV6-9 and TRBJ1-1; no reliable D call. Trimming took 9 bases from V and 10 from J, leaving 12 bases between them. CDR1 and CDR2 from the germline V gene are MNHGY and SVAAGI. The CDR3 loop spans 10 amino acids. The CDR3 protein is CARGVGLAFF. The CDR3 nucleotides read TGTGCCAGAGGTGTGGGTTTAGCTTTCTTT.

The genes are TRBV5-1 and TRBJ2-6; TRBD2 agrees at 8 bases. Germline V lookup: CDR1 SGHRS, CDR2 YFSETQ. V shed 0 bases, J shed 3 bases, and the junction held 2 bases outside the gene matches. This CDR3 comprises 16 residues. The CDR3 reads CASSLGSGGGANVLTF. The CDR3, as DNA: TGCGCCAGCAGCTTGGGGAGCGGGGGTGGGGCCAACGTCCTGACTTTC.

The V gene is TRBV20-1, the J gene TRBJ2-5, with 8 bases that match TRBD2. Germline assignment: CDR1 DFQATT and CDR2 SNEGSKA (reference sequence). This CDR3 comprises 15 residues. Unmatched junction bases numbered 8, after V lost 0 bases and J lost 5 bases. CDR3 bases: TGCAGTGCTAGAGATCTCTCTAGCGGGTTCGAGACCCAGTACTTC. This translates into CSARDLSSGFETQYF.

J is TRBJ2-3 and V is TRBV29-1, with D unresolved. Trimming removed 0 bases from V and 0 bases from J, with 16 bases in between. CDR3 length: 17 residues. Germline V gene sequence: CDR1 SQVTM, CDR2 ANQGSEA. The CDR3 sequence is CSVEDPEGPHSTDTQYF. The CDR3 region has the DNA TGCAGCGTTGAAGATCCAGAAGGCCCGCATAGCACAGATACGCAGTATTTT.

V gene TRBV15 combines with J gene TRBJ2-7; TRBD2 might be the D (7 bases). Germline V gene lookup returns CDR1 LNHNV and CDR2 YYDKDF (reference sequence). V lost 7 bases and J 6 bases, leaving 16 bases between the germline ends. The CDR3 runs 13 residues. CDR3 region: CATTGGGAREQYF. CDR3 coding DNA: TGTGCCACCACAGGTGGGGGGGCCCGCGAGCAGTACTTC.

CDR3 region: CASREGGGPGYTF. The CDR3 DNA reads as TGCGCCAGCCGAGAAGGAGGGGGCCCTGGCTACACCTTC. This chain links TRBV5-1 with TRBJ1-2, with 7 nucleotides matching TRBD1. This CDR3 spans 13 amino acids. CDR1 and CDR2 from the germline V gene are SGHRS and YFSETQ. The V segment lost 7 bases and the J segment 7 bases; nucleotides outside the gene matches: 10.

This chain connects TRBV10-3 to TRBJ1-2; D is unclear. This CDR3 has 12 residues. The V gene's germline CDR1 is ENHRY and CDR2 SYGVKD. Deletions cut 0 bases from V and 2 bases from J, with 1 base between. The CDR3 sequence is CAISESNYGYTF. The CDR3 DNA is TGTGCCATCAGTGAGTCAAACTATGGCTACACCTTC.

This CDR3 reads CASTGHTDNEQFF. CDR3 in DNA: TGTGCCAGCACGGGACATACCGACAATGAGCAGTTCTTC. The rearrangement uses TRBV12-3 or TRBV12-4 and TRBJ2-1; tentative D call: TRBD1 (6 bases). V was clipped by 7 bases and J by 5 bases, with 12 bases between them. CDR3 length: 13 residues.

This clonotype was counted a few times. J is TRBJ2-5 and V is TRBV6-5, with D perhaps TRBD2 (5 bases). V gave up 2 bases and J gave up 3 bases, with 7 bases separating them. Germline lookup yields CDR1 MNHEY and CDR2 SVGAGI. This CDR3 region has 13 residues. CDR3 sequence: CASSYVGEETQYF. In DNA, the CDR3 is TGTGCCAGCAGTTACGTGGGAGAAGAGACCCAGTACTTC.

This chain connects TRBV11-2 to TRBJ2-7; 10 positions agree with TRBD2. Germline V gene lookup returns CDR1 SGHAT and CDR2 FQNNGV. V was clipped by 6 bases and J by 3 bases; unmatched bases: 8. This CDR3 is built from 15 residues. The CDR3 spells CASRALAGDNYEQYF. DNA for the CDR3: TGTGCCAGCAGGGCGCTAGCGGGGGACAACTACGAGCAGTACTTC.

The chain links TRBV2 to TRBJ2-7; D is possibly TRBD1 (6 bases). V shed 7 bases and J shed 0 bases, with 10 bases lying between them. Germline lookup yields CDR1 SNHLY and CDR2 FYNNEI. The CDR3 is made up of 13 amino acids. As DNA, the CDR3 is TGTGCCAGCACCAGACAGGACTCCTACGAGCAGTACTTC. Protein sequence: CASTRQDSYEQYF.

J is TRBJ2-1 and V is TRBV2; D remains ambiguous. The CDR3 sequence is 17 residues long. With 0 bases removed from V and 1 base from J, the gap between germline ends came to 13 bases. Germline CDR1 reads SNHLY; CDR2 reads FYNNEI. The CDR3 protein is CASSEALWRESYNEQFF. The CDR3 bases are TGTGCCAGCAGTGAAGCGCTCTGGCGAGAGTCCTACAATGAGCAGTTCTTC.

The J gene is TRBJ2-5, the V gene TRBV9, with TRBD2 matching over 8 bases. This CDR3 has 17 amino acids. Germline V gives CDR1 SGDLS, CDR2 YYNGEE. Unmatched junction bases numbered 10, after V lost 0 bases and J lost 3 bases. CDR3 in amino acids: CASSVGSGVARKETQYF. The CDR3 DNA follows: TGTGCCAGCAGCGTAGGTAGCGGGGTCGCTCGGAAAGAGACCCAGTACTTC. The full variable domain, rest sourced from reference TRBV9 and TRBJ2-5, is DSGVTQTPKHLITATGQRVTLRCSPRSGDLSVYWYQQSLDQGLQFLIQYYNGEERAKGNILERFSAQQFPDLHSELNLSSLELGDSALYFCASSVGSGVARKETQYFGPGTRLLVL.

The chain recombines TRBV6-6 with TRBJ1-2, with 7 bases lining up with TRBD1. Germline assignment: CDR1 MNHNY and CDR2 SVGAGI (reference sequence). This CDR3 comprises 13 residues. J was trimmed by 6 bases and V by 7 bases; bases with no gene match: 8. The CDR3 DNA is TGTGCCAGCATCCGCGGGACAGTCGATGGCTACACCTTC. Protein: CASIRGTVDGYTF.

The chain recombines TRBV9 with TRBJ2-7; the D gene is possibly TRBD1 (6 bases). The V gene lost 2 bases and the J gene lost 0 bases, with 12 bases spanning the gap. The CDR3 spans 15 residues. Germline loops: CDR1 SGDLS, CDR2 YYNGEE. CDR3 in DNA: TGTGCCAGCAGCGTCCACGGGACATTCTCCTACGAGCAGTACTTC. It is translated as CASSVHGTFSYEQYF.

This chain links TRBV2 with TRBJ2-7, with D perhaps assigned TRBD1 or TRBD2 (6 bases each). Germline lookup yields CDR1 SNHLY and CDR2 FYNNEI. The CDR3 loop spans 14 amino acids. Trimming cost V 6 bases and J 1 base, with 13 bases left between them. This CDR3 reads CASREGGPSYEQYF. CDR3 nucleotide sequence: TGTGCCAGCAGGGAGGGGGGACCTTCCTACGAGCAGTACTTC.

CDR3 amino acids: CASSRTTEADQETQYF. The CDR3 DNA sequence: TGTGCCAGCAGCCGCACGACAGAAGCGGACCAAGAGACCCAGTACTTC. The V and J genes are TRBV7-9 and TRBJ2-5, with D tentatively TRBD1 or TRBD2 (5 bases each). CDR1 and CDR2 from the germline V gene are SEHNR and FQNEAQ (reference sequence). This CDR3 contains 16 residues. The ends were cut back, 5 bases at V and 0 bases at J, with 16 bases in the middle.

This chain uses TRBV5-4 with TRBJ1-5; TRBD1 agrees at 7 bases. J was trimmed by 2 bases and V by 5 bases; bases with no gene match: 10. The CDR3 covers 16 residues. The germline gives CDR1 SGHNT, CDR2 YYREEE (reference sequence). The CDR3 protein is CASSQTGEGGNQPQHF. In nucleotides, the CDR3 is TGTGCCAGCAGTCAAACAGGGGAAGGTGGCAATCAGCCCCAGCATTTT. Full variable domain (missing parts from reference TRBV5-4 and TRBJ1-5): ETGVTQSPTHLIKTRGQQVTLRCSSQSGHNTVSWYQQALGQGPQFIFQYYREEENGRGNFPPRFSGLQFPNYSSELNVNALELDDSALYLCASSQTGEGGNQPQHFGDGTRLSIL.

This clonotype was counted a single time. This rearrangement joins TRBV4-1 to TRBJ2-1; the match to TRBD2 covers 8 bases. Germline trimming cut 0 bases from V and 9 bases from J; bases unmatched to any gene: 4. The CDR3 is 14 amino acids. The germline V gene encodes CDR1 MGHRA and CDR2 YSYEKL. As DNA, the CDR3 is TGCGCCAGCAGCCAAGAATCAGCGGGGGCTGAGCAGTTCTTC. It is translated as CASSQESAGAEQFF.

The rearrangement links TRBV6-6 to TRBJ2-1, with 9 bases that match TRBD2. The CDR3 sequence is 15 residues long. Germline lookup yields CDR1 MNHNY and CDR2 SVGAGI (reference sequence). The ends lost 5 bases at V and 7 bases at J; junction bases unmatched: 9. In DNA form, the CDR3 reads TGTGCCAGCAGTCCTTACCGCGGGGGGGAAAATGAGCAGTTCTTC. It specifies CASSPYRGGENEQFF.

This chain links TRBV6-9 with TRBJ2-3; no reliable D call. The germline CDR1 and CDR2 sequences are MNHGY and SVAAGI. This CDR3 spans 13 amino acids. The V end was cut by 5 bases, the J end by 6 bases, with 12 bases between. CDR3 residues: CASSHSRMDTQYF. CDR3 nucleotide sequence: TGTGCCAGCAGTCACAGCCGAATGGATACGCAGTATTTT.

V and J are TRBV20-1 and TRBJ2-5; 7 bases are shared with TRBD1. The CDR3 totals 15 residues. V was clipped by 5 bases and J by 5 bases; unmatched bases: 14. Germline V gene data show CDR1 as DFQATT and CDR2 as SNEGSKA (reference sequence). The CDR3 sequence is CSASVPDRRWETQYF. The CDR3 DNA reads as TGCAGTGCTTCGGTACCGGACAGGCGCTGGGAGACCCAGTACTTC.

The sample holds one count of this clonotype. The rearrangement joins TRBV19 to TRBJ1-2; a weak D match, TRBD1 (5 bases). This CDR3 spans 16 amino acids. The ends were cut back, 3 bases at V and 4 bases at J, with 18 bases in the middle. Germline loops: CDR1 LNHDA, CDR2 SQIVND (reference sequence). The CDR3 region is CASSITRMDNFYGYTF. CDR3 nucleotide sequence: TGTGCCAGTAGTATTACCCGAATGGACAATTTCTATGGCTACACCTTC.

The genes are TRBV7-6 and TRBJ2-1; D is possibly TRBD1 or TRBD2 (5 bases each). The germline V gene encodes CDR1 SGHVS and CDR2 FNYEAQ. V was shortened by 5 bases and J by 2 bases, with 7 bases between the two germline ends. The CDR3 spans 13 residues. CDR3 sequence: CASSVGPYNEQFF. In nucleotides, the CDR3 is TGTGCCAGCAGCGTGGGACCCTACAATGAGCAGTTCTTC.

The chain uses TRBV20-1 and TRBJ2-1; D might be TRBD1 (6 bases). Germline V gene lookup returns CDR1 DFQATT and CDR2 SNEGSKA (reference sequence). V lost 3 bases and J lost 8, with 20 bases in between. CDR3 size: 15 residues. CDR3 loop: CSARAAAHRAHEQFF. The CDR3 bases are TGCAGTGCTAGGGCCGCCGCACACAGGGCCCATGAGCAGTTCTTC.